This T cell receptor beta chain was captured by sequencing in a study of memory CD4+ T cells and cytomegalovirus serostatus. Notes on the study in general: Suggested: most of the CMV-linked TCR signature lies in CD4+ memory cells. Repertoires predicted CMV serostatus with median bootstrapped AUC of 0.95. CD4+ memory repertoires contained 67 of 164 reported CMV TCRbeta sequences.

Single viable CD3+CD4+CD8-CD45RO+ cells were sorted as the memory CD4+ T cells. Positive selection with CD4 microbeads enriched total CD4+ T cells. Points on this clone: As yet, its antigen is unknown.

Germline loops: CDR1 GTSNPN, CDR2 SVGIG (reference sequence). V shed 0 bases, J shed 4 bases, and the junction held 6 bases outside the gene matches. This CDR3 comprises 15 residues. Only in-frame clones appear in the TCRdb table, and some are missing; sequencing was by immunoSEQ multiplex PCR. The table shows about 42,000 clones, with about three quarters occurring only once. The sequence came from an adult in good health and CMV-seronegative. The specimen was memory CD4+ T cells from blood. The gene calls are TRBV30 and TRBJ2-7; the match to TRBD1 covers 10 bases. The DNA of the CDR3 is TGTGCCTGGAGTGTAAGAGGGACAGGGGTATACGAGCAGTACTTC. Translating gives CAWSVRGTGVYEQYF.